These 28 T cell receptor beta chains share one sample of origin, sequenced in a study of OX40 agonist ivuxolimab in advanced cancers. Generated by immunoSEQ multiplex PCR, the TCRdb table keeps only in-frame clones and is missing some. The sample carries roughly 25,000 clones, around 81% recorded once. This material consisted of CD4+ or CD8+ T cells sorted from blood, taken in a trial of the OX40 agonist ivuxolimab. These TCRs come from an adult with an advanced solid tumor such as melanoma, head and neck, liver or kidney cancer.

The chain recombines TRBV6-5 with TRBJ1-6; TRBD1 is a possible D gene (5 bases). The CDR3 runs to 15 residues. Germline V gene sequence: CDR1 MNHEY, CDR2 SVGAGI. Trimming took off 0 bases at V and 7 bases at J, with 10 bases between the two ends. Here the CDR3 DNA reads TGTGCCAGCAGTTACTCAGAGTGGGGGAATTCACCCCTCCACTTT. It specifies CASSYSEWGNSPLHF.

The chain uses TRBV7-9 and TRBJ2-7; D possibly corresponds to TRBD1 (6 bases). Germline assignment: CDR1 SEHNR and CDR2 FQNEAQ (reference sequence). V was cut by 5 bases and J by 3 bases, with 17 bases left in between. CDR3 length: 15 residues. In DNA form, the CDR3 reads TGTGCCAGCAGCCCTCCGACAGGACATTACTACGAGCAGTACTTC. Translating it yields CASSPPTGHYYEQYF.

The chain couples TRBV7-9 to TRBJ1-1; possibly TRBD1 for D (5 bases). The length of the CDR3 is 14 residues. Per germline, CDR1 SEHNR and CDR2 FQNEAQ (reference sequence). Trimming removed 5 bases at V and 0 bases at J, with 10 bases between. The chain's CDR3 is CASSPGAMNTEAFF. The CDR3 nucleotides read TGTGCCAGCAGCCCCGGGGCCATGAACACTGAAGCTTTCTTT. The full variable domain, rest sourced from reference TRBV7-9 and TRBJ1-1, is DTGVSQNPRHKITKRGQNVTFRCDPISEHNRLYWYRQTLGQGPEFLTYFQNEAQLEKSRLLSDRFSAERPKGSFSTLEIQRTEQGDSAMYLCASSPGAMNTEAFFGQGTRLTVV.

The chain combines TRBV6-1 with TRBJ2-5; 7 bases align to TRBD2. The J call could be wrong; TRBJ2-7 is a better fit for the DNA end. Germline V lookup: CDR1 MNHNS, CDR2 SASEGT. The CDR3 is 13 residues long. This CDR3 reads CASSGGLGYEQYF. In nucleotides, the CDR3 is TGTGCCAGCAGTGGAGGACTAGGTTACGAGCAGTACTTC.

The chain has TRBV30 and TRBJ1-2; D unresolved. Germline CDR1 and CDR2: GTSNPN and SVGIG (reference sequence). The V gene lost 0 bases and the J gene lost 5 bases, with 7 bases spanning the gap. The CDR3 covers 12 residues. The CDR3 loop is CAWSVLNYGYTF. The CDR3, as DNA: TGTGCCTGGAGTGTACTGAATTATGGCTACACCTTC.

The chain couples TRBV27 to TRBJ1-2, with a tentative D call TRBD1 (6 bases). CDR1 is MNHEY, CDR2 SMNVEV, per germline (reference sequence). This CDR3 has 17 residues. Trimming removed 5 bases from V and 0 bases from J, with 19 bases in between. DNA for the CDR3: TGTGCCAGCAGTCCTGAGCGGGCAGGACAGACTAACTATGGCTACACCTTC. Protein: CASSPERAGQTNYGYTF.

The rearrangement links TRBV6-5 to TRBJ1-1, with D perhaps matching TRBD1 (6 bases). CDR1 and CDR2 from the germline V gene are MNHEY and SVGAGI. The CDR3 is made up of 14 amino acids. V was cut by 0 bases and J by 5 bases, with 10 bases left in between. The CDR3 DNA reads TGTGCCAGCAGTTACTCAGGGGGAAGAACTGAAGCTTTCTTT. It codes for CASSYSGGRTEAFF.

This sequence joins TRBV7-8 and TRBJ1-2; possibly TRBD1 for D (5 bases). CDR1 is SGHVS and CDR2 is FQNEAQ in the germline V gene. The CDR3 consists of 16 residues. V lost 1 base and J 6 bases, leaving 18 bases between the germline ends. The CDR3 region is CASSLDFEAGRDGYTF. CDR3 bases: TGTGCCAGCAGCTTAGACTTCGAGGCAGGGAGGGATGGCTACACCTTC. The variable domain in full, with the rest retrieved from reference TRBV7-8 and TRBJ1-2, is GAGVSQSPRYKVAKRGQDVALRCDPISGHVSLFWYQQALGQGPEFLTYFQNEAQLDKSGLPSDRFFAERPEGSVSTLKIQRTQQEDSAVYLCASSLDFEAGRDGYTFGSGTRLTVV.

The chain combines TRBV29-1 with TRBJ1-1, with no clear D. Trimming shortened V by 2 bases and J by 7 bases, and 14 bases separated the two germline ends. CDR3 length equals 13 residues. The germline V gene encodes CDR1 SQVTM and CDR2 ANQGSEA. The CDR3 is CSVESPLGDEAFF. The CDR3 coding sequence is TGCAGCGTTGAATCCCCACTCGGAGATGAAGCTTTCTTT. Based on the CDR3 plus reference TRBV29-1 and TRBJ1-1, the full variable domain is SAVISQKPSRDICQRGTSLTIQCQVDSQVTMMFWYRQQPGQSLTLIATANQGSEATYESGFVIDKFPISRPNLTFSTLTVSNMSPEDSSIYLCSVESPLGDEAFFGQGTRLTVV.

The genes are TRBV11-2 and TRBJ2-7; D not certain. Trimming took 1 base from V and 0 from J, leaving 10 bases between them. The CDR3 spans 15 residues. Per the germline V gene, CDR1 is SGHAT and CDR2 is FQNNGV. The CDR3 nucleotides are TGTGCCAGCAGCTTAGGAGTCGGCAGCTCCTACGAGCAGTACTTC. This encodes CASSLGVGSSYEQYF.

The chain carries TRBV30 and TRBJ2-5; D may correspond to TRBD1 or TRBD2 (5 bases each). The end of the DNA fits TRBJ2-7 better, so the J call may be wrong. Germline V CDR1 and CDR2: GTSNPN, SVGIG (reference sequence). The CDR3 covers 13 residues. CDR3 bases: TGTGCCTGGAGTGTGGGGGAAGCCTACGAGCAGTACTTC. Its protein product is CAWSVGEAYEQYF.

The chain employs TRBV6-6 and TRBJ2-7; D gene uncertain. The germline V and J ends were trimmed by 6 bases and 7 bases, with 13 bases remaining between them. The germline CDR1 and CDR2 sequences are MNHNY and SVGAGI (reference sequence). The CDR3 runs to 12 residues. CDR3 nucleotides: TGTGCCAGCAGCTCAGGAATTTGGGAGCAGTACTTC. It encodes CASSSGIWEQYF.

This clone was observed a handful of times. The chain uses TRBV7-9 and TRBJ2-7; 10 bases map to TRBD1. CDR3 size: 18 residues. Germline V gives CDR1 SEHNR, CDR2 FQNEAQ (reference sequence). Trimming at V came to 5 bases and at J to 6 bases, leaving 19 bases not matched to a gene. CDR3 region: CASSPGQGIWNLLGEQYF. CDR3 sequence (DNA): TGTGCCAGCAGCCCGGGACAGGGGATCTGGAACCTACTAGGCGAGCAGTACTTC.

The chain employs TRBV11-2 and TRBJ2-7; D unclear. Germline V gene sequence: CDR1 SGHAT, CDR2 FQNNGV. The CDR3 spans 11 residues. V lost 4 bases and J lost 6, with 7 bases in between. CDR3 amino acids: CASSSNPEQYF. The CDR3 DNA sequence: TGTGCCAGCAGCTCCAACCCCGAGCAGTACTTC.

This rearrangement joins TRBV6-1 to TRBJ2-7, with D possibly called TRBD1 or TRBD2 (5 bases each). V was cut by 10 bases and J by 3 bases, with 16 bases left in between. This CDR3 has 13 residues. The germline gives CDR1 MNHNS, CDR2 SASEGT. The CDR3 DNA follows: TGTGCCACCCCCCGCAGGGACCACTACGAGCAGTACTTC. Its translation is CATPRRDHYEQYF.

This clone was seen only a few times. This chain joins TRBV7-6 and TRBJ2-1; 8 bases line up with TRBD2. Looked up from germline, CDR1 is SGHVS and CDR2 is FNYEAQ. Germline trimming cut 2 bases from V and 6 bases from J; bases unmatched to any gene: 6. The CDR3 spans 15 residues. The CDR3 sequence: CASSLTSGSSNEQFF. For the CDR3, the DNA is TGTGCCAGCAGCTTAACTAGCGGAAGCTCCAATGAGCAGTTCTTC.

The V and J genes are TRBV27 and TRBJ2-5, with TRBD2 identical over 9 bases. The DNA end favors TRBJ2-7, so the J call may be wrong. The germline V gene encodes CDR1 MNHEY and CDR2 SMNVEV (reference sequence). The length of the CDR3 is 14 residues. For the CDR3, the DNA is TGTGCCAGCAGTTCCTTAGCGGGAGTTTACGAGCAGTACTTC. Encoded protein: CASSSLAGVYEQYF.

This chain links TRBV30 with TRBJ2-2; a possible D gene is TRBD2 (5 bases). CDR1 GTSNPN and CDR2 SVGIG come from the germline V gene (reference sequence). Trimming removed 0 bases from V and 0 bases from J, with 5 bases in between. CDR3 length: 14 amino acids. CDR3 protein: CAWSVGANTGELFF. The CDR3 DNA reads TGTGCCTGGAGTGTCGGGGCGAACACCGGGGAGCTGTTTTTT. Supplemented by reference TRBV30 and TRBJ2-2, the full variable domain reads SQTIHQWPATLVQPVGSPLSLECTVEGTSNPNLYWYRQAAGRGLQLLFYSVGIGQISSEVPQNLSASRPQDRQFILSSKKLLLSDSGFYLCAWSVGANTGELFFGEGSRLTVL.

This chain joins TRBV2 and TRBJ2-7; TRBD2 is a possible D gene (5 bases). Looked up from germline, CDR1 is SNHLY and CDR2 is FYNNEI. The CDR3 covers 14 residues. V dropped 8 bases and J dropped 3 bases, with 17 bases sitting between them. DNA for the CDR3: TGTGCCAGCTTTTCGTGGGAGCCTAGCTACGAGCAGTACTTC. As protein: CASFSWEPSYEQYF.

In its sample, this clone was seen once. The genes are TRBV7-9 and TRBJ2-5; the D gene is possibly TRBD2 (6 bases). Germline CDR1 and CDR2: SEHNR and FQNEAQ (reference sequence). V was trimmed by 3 bases and J by 4 bases, leaving 18 bases between them. This CDR3 comprises 16 residues. In DNA form, the CDR3 reads TGTGCCAGCAGCTTTATGGATCCCGGGGGTCGAGAGACCCAGTACTTC. It encodes CASSFMDPGGRETQYF.

The chain employs TRBV7-6 and TRBJ2-1; TRBD1 is a possible D gene (7 bases). The CDR3 loop spans 17 amino acids. Between the trimmed V and J ends, which lost 1 base and 8 bases, there was a span of 21 bases. Germline V lookup: CDR1 SGHVS, CDR2 FNYEAQ. The CDR3 DNA reads as TGTGCCAGCAGCTTAGTAGTAGCAGGGGGAGGTCGCGATGAGCAGTTCTTC. It codes for CASSLVVAGGGRDEQFF.

This rearrangement joins TRBV13 to TRBJ2-7; 10 nucleotides match TRBD1. The length of the CDR3 is 14 residues. CDR1 PRHDT and CDR2 FYEKMQ come from the germline V gene (reference sequence). V dropped 6 bases and J dropped 5; count of bases not matched to a gene: 7. The CDR3 nucleotides are TGTGCCAGCAGTCAGGGACAGGGGAGCCACGAGCAGTACTTC. It specifies CASSQGQGSHEQYF.

The V gene is TRBV5-1, the J gene TRBJ1-1; 10 bases fit TRBD1. J gave up 6 bases and V 0 bases, and 2 bases lay outside the gene matches. CDR3 length: 14 residues. Germline lookup yields CDR1 SGHRS and CDR2 YFSETQ. This chain's CDR3 is CASSLGQGASEAFF. CDR3 sequence (DNA): TGCGCCAGCAGCTTGGGACAGGGGGCTTCTGAAGCTTTCTTT. Looking up the rest from reference TRBV5-1 and TRBJ1-1 gives the full variable domain: KAGVTQTPRYLIKTRGQQVTLSCSPISGHRSVSWYQQTPGQGLQFLFEYFSETQRNKGNFPGRFSGRQFSNSRSEMNVSTLELGDSALYLCASSLGQGASEAFFGQGTRLTVV.

The chain joins TRBV2 to TRBJ2-1; the D is unclear. Trimming cost V 11 bases and J 6 bases, with 14 bases left between them. Germline CDR1 reads SNHLY; CDR2 reads FYNNEI. The CDR3 loop spans 12 amino acids. The CDR3 is CALKRGSNEQFF. In nucleotides, the CDR3 is TGTGCCTTGAAGAGAGGATCCAATGAGCAGTTCTTC.

The chain couples TRBV7-3 to TRBJ2-1, with D tentatively TRBD1 (7 bases). The length of the CDR3 is 12 residues. Germline CDR1 is SGHTA and CDR2 is FQGTGA. The germline V and J ends were trimmed by 5 bases and 12 bases, with 14 bases remaining between them. The CDR3 region has the DNA TGTGCCAGCAGCATTACAGGGGAGGTGCAGTTCTTC. This codes for CASSITGEVQFF. The whole variable domain, remainder taken from reference TRBV7-3 and TRBJ2-1, is GAGVSQTPSNKVTEKGKYVELRCDPISGHTALYWYRQSLGQGPEFLIYFQGTGAADDSGLPNDRFFAVRPEGSVSTLKIQRTERGDSAVYLCASSITGEVQFFGPGTRLTVL.

J is TRBJ2-1 and V is TRBV5-1; D may be TRBD1 or TRBD2 (5 bases each). The CDR3 runs to 15 residues. V dropped 1 base and J dropped 3 bases, with 11 bases sitting between them. Germline V gene lookup returns CDR1 SGHRS and CDR2 YFSETQ. The CDR3 DNA is TGCGCCAGCAGCTTGAAAGGGGAGAGCTACAATGAGCAGTTCTTC. Translating gives CASSLKGESYNEQFF. Full variable domain (rest looked up from reference TRBV5-1 and TRBJ2-1): KAGVTQTPRYLIKTRGQQVTLSCSPISGHRSVSWYQQTPGQGLQFLFEYFSETQRNKGNFPGRFSGRQFSNSRSEMNVSTLELGDSALYLCASSLKGESYNEQFFGPGTRLTVL.

V usage is TRBV4-1 and J usage is TRBJ1-5, with a possible D match to TRBD1 (6 bases). Per germline, CDR1 MGHRA and CDR2 YSYEKL. V lost 1 base to trimming and J lost 3 bases, with 10 bases between them. The CDR3 runs to 15 residues. For the CDR3, the DNA is TGCGCCAGCAGCCAAGCACAGGGTCTCAATCAGCCCCAGCATTTT. Residues: CASSQAQGLNQPQHF.

The V call is TRBV7-6, the J call TRBJ2-5; 8 nucleotides align to TRBD2. V lost 8 bases, J lost 4 bases, and 6 bases stayed unmatched. Germline V gene data show CDR1 as SGHVS and CDR2 as FNYEAQ. The CDR3 consists of 13 residues. The CDR3 DNA reads as TGTGCCAGCGGAAGCGGGAGTGGAGAGACCCAGTACTTC. Amino acid sequence: CASGSGSGETQYF.